This T cell receptor beta chain was found in a study of Graves' ophthalmopathy and Graves' hyperthyroidism. Moderate-to-severe activity, with CAS ≥3, NOSPECS ≥4 and duration under 3 months, characterized the donors with ophthalmopathy. This clonotype was picked up many times. Its target is unknown. The sequenced template was RNA, covering the TCR beta CDR3 region. HTBI primers were employed in first-round RT-PCR, then a second-round multiplex PCR followed. From the multiplex PCR reads, TCRdb called clonotypes with MiXCR, one entry per CDR3 protein. Of about 400,000 distinct CDR3 sequences in the sample, about 16% were seen once. The CDR3 is 15 amino acids. Trimming at V came to 5 bases and at J to 2 bases, leaving 12 bases not matched to a gene. Germline V gene sequence: CDR1 DFQATT, CDR2 SNEGSKA (reference sequence). Overall study results and limits: Separation of ophthalmopathy from stable hyperthyroidism was achieved by a 13-signature model, at approximately 90% sensitivity and roughly 77% specificity.

The TCR sequence derives from a woman between 18 and 29 years old with Graves' ophthalmopathy. The rearrangement links TRBV20-1 to TRBJ2-7; 7 bases match TRBD1. Sequencing was done on a sample of peripheral blood. CDR3 protein: CSASSDRERTYEQYF. CDR3 nucleotides: TGCAGTGCTTCATCCGACAGGGAGCGAACCTACGAGCAGTACTTC.